A single sample gave rise to the 15 T cell receptor beta chains below, sequenced in a study of blood T cell repertoires in COVID-19. Produced via immunoSEQ multiplex PCR; TCRdb's table is partial and in-frame only. The sample contains some 120,000 clones, roughly 90% of which appear only once. The sequencing sample was made of peripheral blood. Receptor source: a woman of 80 years or more with acute or convalescent COVID-19.

This rearrangement joins TRBV29-1 to TRBJ1-5; 9 bases fit TRBD1. This CDR3 has 14 residues. V was clipped by 6 bases and J by 1 base; unmatched bases: 4. In germline, CDR1 is SQVTM, CDR2 ANQGSEA. CDR3: CSVVTGGSNQPQHF. CDR3 nucleotides: TGCAGCGTCGTGACAGGGGGAAGCAATCAGCCCCAGCATTTT. Full variable domain (missing parts from reference TRBV29-1 and TRBJ1-5): SAVISQKPSRDICQRGTSLTIQCQVDSQVTMMFWYRQQPGQSLTLIATANQGSEATYESGFVIDKFPISRPNLTFSTLTVSNMSPEDSSIYLCSVVTGGSNQPQHFGDGTRLSIL.

The V and J genes are TRBV18 and TRBJ2-1, with 10 bases aligning to TRBD1. The CDR3 spans 15 residues. Trimming cost V 6 bases and J 6 bases; bases outside gene matches: 8. Germline lookup yields CDR1 KGHSH and CDR2 LQKENI. As DNA, the CDR3 is TGTGCCAGCTCCTCCGGGACAGGGGTTTTCAATGAGCAGTTCTTC. It specifies CASSSGTGVFNEQFF.

This sequence joins TRBV4-1 and TRBJ2-5, with TRBD2 matching 8 bases. Trimming took 4 bases from V and 3 from J; bases not matched to a gene: 7. The CDR3 spans 15 residues. Germline V gene sequence: CDR1 MGHRA, CDR2 YSYEKL. CDR3 DNA sequence: TGCGCCAGCAGCCCAGCTGGGACTAGTAAAGAGACCCAGTACTTC. It specifies CASSPAGTSKETQYF.

This rearrangement joins TRBV3-1 (or the pseudogene TRBV3-2) to TRBJ1-2; a weak D match, TRBD1 (6 bases). From germline, CDR1 is LGHDT and CDR2 YNNKEL (reference sequence). The length of the CDR3 is 14 residues. V was clipped by 2 bases and J by 4 bases, with 11 bases between them. CDR3 sequence: CASSQNRVSYGYTF. The CDR3 DNA is TGTGCCAGCAGCCAAAACAGGGTGAGCTATGGCTACACCTTC.

This clone appeared a few times. The V gene is TRBV2, the J gene TRBJ1-2, with TRBD1 as a possible D gene (6 bases). Germline V gene sequence: CDR1 SNHLY, CDR2 FYNNEI. V lost 5 bases and J lost 2, with 9 bases in between. CDR3 length: 13 amino acids. The CDR3 is CASSSGANYGYTF. In DNA, the CDR3 is TGTGCCAGCAGTTCAGGGGCCAACTATGGCTACACCTTC.

CDR3 coding DNA: TGTGCCAGCAGCTTGAGGAGGCCTAGCGGGGGGGCCGGGGAGCAGTACTTC. Its protein is CASSLRRPSGGAGEQYF. The chain uses TRBV5-4 and TRBJ2-7; 12 bases are shared with TRBD2. The germline gives CDR1 SGHNT, CDR2 YYREEE (reference sequence). This CDR3 spans 17 amino acids. The V and J ends lost 1 base and 7 bases, in that order; junction bases with no gene match: 12.

V usage is TRBV20-1 and J usage is TRBJ1-2; the D gene is possibly TRBD1 (5 bases). The germline V gene has CDR1 DFQATT and CDR2 SNEGSKA (reference sequence). Trimming left V 5 bases short and J 12 bases short, with 16 bases between. This CDR3 has 11 amino acids. Here the CDR3 reads CSASLGGAHTF. The CDR3 region has the DNA TGCAGTGCTTCCCTCGGTGGGGCCCACACCTTC.

On this clone: The sample contains more than one DNA sequence encoding this CDR3. The rearrangement uses TRBV19 and TRBJ1-6; possible D gene TRBD1, 5 bases. There are 14 residues in the CDR3. V lost 4 bases and J 7 bases, leaving 11 bases between the germline ends. Germline values: CDR1 LNHDA, CDR2 SQIVND (reference sequence). The CDR3: CASSTGTTNSPLHF. For the CDR3, the DNA is TGTGCCAGTAGTACCGGGACTACGAATTCACCCCTCCACTTT.

The genes are TRBV9 and TRBJ1-2; 8 bases are a match to TRBD1. In germline, CDR1 is SGDLS, CDR2 YYNGEE. This CDR3 has 14 amino acids. V trimming: 3 bases; J trimming: 8 bases; junction bases outside the gene matches: 9. This CDR3 reads CASSAQGASEGYTF. DNA for the CDR3: TGTGCCAGCAGCGCTCAGGGGGCGTCGGAGGGCTACACCTTC.

The J gene is TRBJ1-4, the V gene TRBV25-1; no reliable D call. Germline V CDR1 and CDR2: MGHDK, SYGVNS. Trimming stripped 5 bases from V and 5 bases from J, with 9 bases between. This CDR3 contains 13 residues. The CDR3 DNA reads TGTGCCAGCAGTTTTGGAGGGAATGAAAAACTGTTTTTT. Translating it yields CASSFGGNEKLFF.

The rearrangement joins TRBV28 to TRBJ1-5; a weak D match, TRBD1 (6 bases). CDR1 is MDHEN, CDR2 SYDVKM, per germline. The ends were cut back, 7 bases at V and 5 bases at J, with 15 bases in the middle. CDR3 length equals 14 residues. DNA of the CDR3: TGTGCCAGCAACCGTGGGGGGGCGCATCAGCCCCAGCATTTT. Residues: CASNRGGAHQPQHF.

This chain links TRBV6-1 with TRBJ2-7, with 7 bases that match TRBD2. V was pared by 6 bases and J by 2 bases, with 10 bases of the junction left unmatched. Germline V gene sequence: CDR1 MNHNS, CDR2 SASEGT. This CDR3 has 15 amino acids. The CDR3 DNA follows: TGTGCCAGCAGCACCCTACGAGCGGGGACCTACGAGCAGTACTTC. Encoded protein: CASSTLRAGTYEQYF.

The chain carries TRBV7-2 and TRBJ2-2, with TRBD1 as a possible D gene (7 bases). Germline loops: CDR1 SGHTA, CDR2 FQGNSA. The CDR3 loop spans 16 amino acids. Trimming took 1 base from V and 2 from J, leaving 11 bases between them. CDR3 region: CASSLGGTDNTGELFF. The CDR3 nucleotides read TGTGCCAGCAGCTTAGGCGGGACAGATAACACCGGGGAGCTGTTTTTT.

This chain uses TRBV27 with TRBJ1-2; 10 nucleotides align to TRBD1. From germline, CDR1 is MNHEY and CDR2 SMNVEV (reference sequence). The V and J ends lost 6 bases and 4 bases, in that order; junction bases with no gene match: 14. The CDR3 length is 17 residues. The CDR3: CASRTNRDRGFRYGYTF. DNA of the CDR3: TGTGCCAGCAGAACGAACCGGGACAGGGGTTTTCGCTATGGCTACACCTTC.

The V and J genes are TRBV29-1 and TRBJ2-7; D is perhaps TRBD2 (6 bases). The CDR3 has 14 amino acids. Germline V CDR1 and CDR2: SQVTM, ANQGSEA. Trimming removed 4 bases at V and 4 bases at J, with 17 bases between. CDR3 region: CSVAEGREGYEQYF. In nucleotides, the CDR3 is TGCAGCGTTGCTGAGGGGCGGGAAGGGTACGAGCAGTACTTC.